These 11 T cell receptor beta chains were all obtained from the same sample, sequenced in a study of blood T cell repertoires in COVID-19. Assay used: immunoSEQ multiplex PCR; TCRdb lists only in-frame clones, some missing. In the table there are 100,000 or so clones, around 74% of which are singletons. Specimen: peripheral blood. The receptors shown here come from a woman in her seventies with acute or convalescent COVID-19.

V gene TRBV5-1 combines with J gene TRBJ1-1; no reliable D call. Germline-derived CDR1 and CDR2 are SGHRS and YFSETQ. The CDR3 loop spans 14 amino acids. Trimming left V 0 bases short and J 2 bases short, with 8 bases between. The CDR3 here is CASSLGGPNTEAFF. The CDR3 nucleotides read TGCGCCAGCAGCTTGGGCGGGCCCAACACTGAAGCTTTCTTT.

This chain connects TRBV7-9 to TRBJ2-1, with TRBD2 identical over 10 bases. The V gene's germline CDR1 is SEHNR and CDR2 FQNEAQ (reference sequence). CDR3 length: 16 residues. V lost 2 bases to trimming and J lost 8 bases; unmatched junction nucleotides: 9. In nucleotides, the CDR3 is TGTGCCAGCAGCTTACAGCGGGGGGGCCGAACGGATGAGCAGTTCTTC. Translated: CASSLQRGGRTDEQFF.

J is TRBJ1-3 and V is TRBV9, with D perhaps TRBD1 (6 bases). Germline V lookup: CDR1 SGDLS, CDR2 YYNGEE. There are 18 residues in the CDR3. Trimming shortened V by 4 bases and J by 4 bases, and 24 bases separated the two germline ends. CDR3 coding DNA: TGTGCCAGCAGCCCAACTACTCGGACGGGGGGCCGAGGAAACACCATATATTTT. Its translation is CASSPTTRTGGRGNTIYF.

The genes are TRBV6-5 and TRBJ2-1; no clear D gene. V was trimmed by 4 bases and J by 0 bases, leaving 4 bases between them. CDR3 length equals 13 residues. Germline CDR1 MNHEY, CDR2 SVGAGI. The CDR3 region is CASSSRSYNEQFF. The CDR3 region has the DNA TGTGCCAGCAGTTCCCGCTCCTACAATGAGCAGTTCTTC.

V and J are TRBV7-2 and TRBJ1-1; 7 bases are shared with TRBD1. After removal of 5 bases from V and 0 bases from J, the junction contained 3 bases not matched to a gene. The CDR3 has 14 residues. CDR1 SGHTA and CDR2 FQGNSA come from the germline V gene. The DNA of the CDR3 is TGTGCCAGCAGCACAGACAGGGTGAACACTGAAGCTTTCTTT. Residues: CASSTDRVNTEAFF.

The rearrangement joins TRBV19 to TRBJ1-1, with 7 bases lining up with TRBD1. Trimming took 5 bases from V and 5 from J; bases not matched to a gene: 5. The CDR3 runs to 13 residues. The germline CDR1 and CDR2 sequences are LNHDA and SQIVND (reference sequence). The CDR3 region is CASSEGALTEAFF. The CDR3, as DNA: TGTGCCAGTAGTGAGGGGGCGCTTACTGAAGCTTTCTTT.

There are many counts of this clone. The J gene is TRBJ1-1, the V gene TRBV3-1 (or the pseudogene TRBV3-2); possibly TRBD1 for D (5 bases). The CDR3 covers 15 residues. V was trimmed by 1 base and J by 1 base, leaving 10 bases between them. From germline, CDR1 is LGHDT and CDR2 YNNKEL (reference sequence). The CDR3 DNA follows: TGTGCCAGCAGCCAAGGGCGCGGGGGGAACACTGAAGCTTTCTTT. Protein: CASSQGRGGNTEAFF.

The chain joins TRBV3-1 (or the pseudogene TRBV3-2) to TRBJ2-1; a weak D match, TRBD2 (5 bases). V was trimmed by 1 base and J by 5 bases, leaving 12 bases between them. Germline CDR1 and CDR2: LGHDT and YNNKEL (reference sequence). The CDR3 has 15 residues. CDR3 loop: CASSQGFGVHNEQFF. CDR3 bases: TGTGCCAGCAGCCAAGGATTCGGGGTTCACAATGAGCAGTTCTTC.

The chain carries TRBV28 and TRBJ1-5; TRBD1 might be the D (6 bases). Per the germline V gene, CDR1 is MDHEN and CDR2 is SYDVKM. The CDR3 length is 14 residues. V was shortened by 8 bases and J by 0 bases, with 11 bases between the two germline ends. The CDR3 region has the DNA TGTGCCAGCGCCGGACAGTATAGCAATCAGCCCCAGCATTTT. Protein sequence: CASAGQYSNQPQHF.

V gene TRBV2 combines with J gene TRBJ2-7; 9 nucleotides line up with TRBD2. V lost 2 bases and J lost 0; bases outside the gene matches: 11. Germline V CDR1 and CDR2: SNHLY, FYNNEI. CDR3 length: 18 amino acids. CDR3 in DNA: TGTGCCAGCAGTGAATTTGGGCTAGCGGGGAGGAGCTCCTACGAGCAGTACTTC. Translated: CASSEFGLAGRSSYEQYF.

The chain joins TRBV28 to TRBJ2-3; weak D call: TRBD1 (5 bases). The CDR3 runs 15 residues. V was trimmed by 4 bases and J by 3 bases, leaving 14 bases between them. CDR1 and CDR2 (germline): MDHEN, SYDVKM. CDR3: CASSSAGSETDTQYF. The CDR3 bases are TGTGCCAGCAGTTCCGCAGGGTCGGAGACAGATACGCAGTATTTT.